This T cell receptor beta chain was found in a study of patients and donors after allogeneic stem cell transplantation. TCRdb independently ran MiXCR on the RT-PCR reads; one entry per CDR3 protein. The sample shows hundreds of thousands of distinct CDR3 sequences, roughly 17% of them seen only once. This clonotype was counted a few times. The specimen was blood, either unsorted or a sorted T cell fraction (not recorded which). The source is a human donor who was either an allogeneic HSCT recipient or a stem cell or donor lymphocyte infusion donor (not recorded which). It is not recorded whose cells these are; they may come from a transplant donor.

The DNA for the CDR3 is TGTGCCAGCAGGCCGCCCATGAGGGAAGGGTCCGAGCAGTACTTC. It is translated as CASRPPMREGSEQYF. V gene TRBV4-2 combines with J gene TRBJ2-7; a weak D match, TRBD2 (5 bases). The V and J ends lost 6 bases and 6 bases respectively, with 21 bases between them. Germline V CDR1 and CDR2: LGHNA, YNFKEQ. CDR3 length equals 15 residues.